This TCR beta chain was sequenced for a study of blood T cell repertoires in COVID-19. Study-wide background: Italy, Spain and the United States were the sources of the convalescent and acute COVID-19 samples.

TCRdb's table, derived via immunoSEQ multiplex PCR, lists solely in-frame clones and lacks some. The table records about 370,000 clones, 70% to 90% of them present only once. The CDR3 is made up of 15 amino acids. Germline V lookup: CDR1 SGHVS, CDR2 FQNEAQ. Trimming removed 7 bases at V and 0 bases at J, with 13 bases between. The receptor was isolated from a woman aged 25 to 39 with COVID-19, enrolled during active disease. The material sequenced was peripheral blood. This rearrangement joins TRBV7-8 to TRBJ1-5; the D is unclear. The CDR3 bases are TGTGCCAGCACCCCTCTACCCGATAGCAATCAGCCCCAGCATTTT. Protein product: CASTPLPDSNQPQHF.